Shown below are 8 T cell receptor beta chains from a single sample sequenced in a study of shared clonotypes between healthy human individuals. Clones were read by immunoSEQ multiplex PCR, and TCRdb kept only the in-frame ones, dropping some. The sample records some 2.3 million clones, 85% to 95% being singletons. The material sequenced was naive CD4+ T cells from PBMCs. This sample's subset: CD45RA+ positively selected. Receptors originate from a man between 18 and 35 years old in good health. Some clones in this sample may be carry-over from other donors' samples.

Details on this clone: This specimen includes other DNA sequences encoding the same CDR3. The V call is TRBV6-4, the J call TRBJ2-2; TRBD1 is a possible D gene (5 bases). Germline V CDR1 and CDR2: MRHNA, SNTAGT. Trimming took off 2 bases at V and 5 bases at J, with 6 bases between the two ends. This CDR3 region has 13 residues. CDR3: CASSDRGTGELFF. CDR3 sequence (DNA): TGTGCCAGCAGTGACAGGGGAACCGGGGAGCTGTTTTTT.

This chain connects TRBV30 to TRBJ2-1; possible D gene TRBD2, 6 bases. CDR1 is GTSNPN, CDR2 SVGIG, per germline (reference sequence). V was shortened by 4 bases and J by 5 bases, with 21 bases between the two germline ends. The CDR3 contains 16 residues. CDR3 residues: CAWIRSPGVRNNEQFF. The CDR3 DNA follows: TGTGCCTGGATACGCTCTCCGGGAGTAAGAAACAATGAGCAGTTCTTC.

Note on this clone: This CDR3 is also generated by other DNA sequences in the sample. The gene calls are TRBV6-5 and TRBJ2-7; 7 bases map to TRBD2. The CDR3 totals 12 residues. Germline V gene lookup returns CDR1 MNHEY and CDR2 SVGAGI. Losses at the gene ends were 2 bases for V and 6 bases for J; bases not matched to a gene: 1. For the CDR3, the DNA is TGTGCCAGCAGTTACCCGGGGGGCGAGCAGTACTTC. It codes for CASSYPGGEQYF.

V and J are TRBV9 and TRBJ2-5; TRBD2 is a possible D gene (7 bases). The CDR3 has 14 amino acids. Between the trimmed V and J ends, which lost 4 bases and 5 bases, there was a span of 15 bases. Germline CDR1 reads SGDLS; CDR2 reads YYNGEE. The DNA for the CDR3 is TGTGCCAGCAGCTTTGGGGGGGGCGCGGAGACCCAGTACTTC. This encodes CASSFGGGAETQYF.

The V gene is TRBV5-1, the J gene TRBJ2-5; possible D gene TRBD1, 6 bases. CDR3 size: 13 residues. The germline V and J ends were trimmed by 5 bases and 5 bases, with 13 bases remaining between them. Looked up from germline, CDR1 is SGHRS and CDR2 is YFSETQ. For the CDR3, the DNA is TGCGCCAGCAGGATTGGGACAAAGGAGACCCAGTACTTC. Translation gives CASRIGTKETQYF.

The V and J genes are TRBV10-3 and TRBJ2-7; TRBD1 matches at 9 bases. CDR1 ENHRY and CDR2 SYGVKD come from the germline V gene. With V trimmed by 6 bases and J by 4 bases, 10 bases remained unmatched. CDR3 size: 15 residues. The DNA of the CDR3 is TGTGCCATCAGGGCCGGGACAGGGTATGAGTACGAGCAGTACTTC. Its translation: CAIRAGTGYEYEQYF.

The chain joins TRBV5-6 to TRBJ2-5, with 10 bases identical to TRBD1. V trimming: 3 bases; J trimming: 4 bases; junction bases outside the gene matches: 3. CDR1 is SGHDT and CDR2 is YYEEEE in the germline V gene. The CDR3 spans 14 residues. The CDR3 spells CASSSRTGGETQYF. CDR3 sequence (DNA): TGTGCCAGCAGCTCGAGGACAGGGGGAGAGACCCAGTACTTC.

This clone has a handful of counts. The chain uses TRBV28 and TRBJ1-4; no clear D. Per germline, CDR1 MDHEN and CDR2 SYDVKM. V gave up 7 bases and J gave up 7 bases, with 16 bases separating them. The CDR3 is 14 residues long. The CDR3 region has the DNA TGTGCCAGCACCGTTGGGAGGGTGGGTGAAAAACTGTTTTTT. Amino acid sequence: CASTVGRVGEKLFF. The variable domain in full, with the rest retrieved from reference TRBV28 and TRBJ1-4, is DVKVTQSSRYLVKRTGEKVFLECVQDMDHENMFWYRQDPGLGLRLIYFSYDVKMKEKGDIPEGYSVSREKKERFSLILESASTNQTSMYLCASTVGRVGEKLFFGSGTQLSVL.